This TCR beta chain was identified in a study of blood T cell repertoires in COVID-19. At the level of the study: T cells, B-cell-depleted T cells, or PBMCs supplied cDNA or gDNA.

This clone has only a few counts. In the source study's methods: Cell counts per sample came from amplifying reference gene primers. Clones were read by immunoSEQ multiplex PCR, and TCRdb kept only the in-frame ones, dropping some. V and J calls and clone size follow that table, whereas D and trimming were derived from the DNA. The sample contains 200,000 or so clones, around three quarters of which appear only once. The CDR3 totals 14 residues. The germline gives CDR1 LGHNA, CDR2 YSLEER. Unmatched junction bases numbered 2, after V lost 3 bases and J lost 7 bases. The chain employs TRBV4-3 and TRBJ1-5; the match to TRBD1 covers 11 bases. The origin of this receptor is a man between 60 and 70 years old with active or convalescent COVID-19. The source material was peripheral blood. The CDR3 spells CASSQGQGEQPQHF. DNA for the CDR3: TGCGCCAGCAGCCAGGGACAGGGGGAACAGCCCCAGCATTTT.